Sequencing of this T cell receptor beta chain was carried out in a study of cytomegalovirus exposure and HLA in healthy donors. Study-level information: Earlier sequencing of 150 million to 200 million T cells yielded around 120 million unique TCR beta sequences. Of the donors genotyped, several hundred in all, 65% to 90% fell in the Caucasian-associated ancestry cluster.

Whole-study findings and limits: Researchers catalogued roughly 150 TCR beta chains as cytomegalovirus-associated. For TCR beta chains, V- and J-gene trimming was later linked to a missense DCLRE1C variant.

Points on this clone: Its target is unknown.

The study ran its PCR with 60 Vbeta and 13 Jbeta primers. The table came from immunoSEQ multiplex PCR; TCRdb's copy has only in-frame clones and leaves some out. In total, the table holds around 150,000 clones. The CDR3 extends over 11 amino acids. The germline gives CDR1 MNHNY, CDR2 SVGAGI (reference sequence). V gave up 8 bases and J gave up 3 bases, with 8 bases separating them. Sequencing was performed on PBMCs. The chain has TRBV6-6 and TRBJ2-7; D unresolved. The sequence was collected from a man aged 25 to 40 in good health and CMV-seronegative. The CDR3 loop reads CASGENYEQYF. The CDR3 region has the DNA TGTGCCAGCGGAGAAAACTACGAGCAGTACTTC.